This TCR beta chain was sequenced for a study of CD8 T cells in ankylosing spondylitis. Notes on the study in general: Several highly homologous variants formed a TCR beta motif that appeared characteristic of ankylosing spondylitis blood.

Details on this clonotype: Its antigen is not identified.

The CDR3 has 16 residues. The trim removed 0 bases at V and 4 bases at J, leaving 3 bases unmatched. CDR1 and CDR2 (germline): ENHRY, SYGVKD. TCRdb re-called the 5' RACE reads with MiXCR, one entry per CDR3 protein. The sample lists 100,000 to 150,000 distinct CDR3 sequences, more than 15% occurring once. The chain is built from TRBV10-3 and TRBJ2-5; 12 bases line up with TRBD2. The sample consisted of blood, either unsorted or a sorted T cell fraction (not recorded which). This TCR came from a male donor with ankylosing spondylitis. The CDR3 is CAISESELAGGETQYF. In DNA form, the CDR3 reads TGTGCCATCAGTGAGTCGGAACTAGCGGGGGGAGAGACCCAGTACTTC.